This entry lists 30 T cell receptor beta chains sequenced from one sample in a study of Ad26.COV2.S vaccination and SARS-CoV-2 variants (dated by TCRdb to the early 2020s). Library generation was performed with the immunoSEQ multiplex PCR assay. This is the immuneACCESS table as TCRdb keeps it, with only in-frame sequences that have V and J called. A part of the clones is gone; compared with another copy, unresolved V genes explain less than half, and the rest is unexplained. A total of hundreds of thousands of clones appear in this sample, 80% to 90% of them only once. Together, the top ten hold 1.5% of the sample. The sample's treatment or condition label, decoded: 15 to 20 received Ad26.COV2.S at low or high dose, single or two shots; several received placebo; per-sample allocation not given. For vaccine and placebo recipients, the sequenced repertoires came from samples collected on day 63 after the first injection.

This material consisted of peripheral blood, taken in a trial of Ad26.COV2.S vaccine versus placebo. The receptors were gathered from a person between 18 and 59 years old who received the Ad26.COV2.S COVID-19 vaccine or a placebo.

The gene calls are TRBV27 and TRBJ1-1; the D is unclear. Germline CDR1 and CDR2: MNHEY and SMNVEV (reference sequence). The CDR3 extends over 13 amino acids. Trimming removed 2 bases at V and 1 base at J, with 5 bases between. CDR3 sequence reads: CASSLVQNTEAFF. In DNA, the CDR3 is TGTGCCAGCAGTTTAGTACAGAACACTGAAGCTTTCTTT.

The chain has TRBV11-3 and TRBJ2-6, with a possible D match to TRBD1 (5 bases). V shed 3 bases and J shed 3 bases, with 9 bases lying between them. In germline, CDR1 is SGHNT, CDR2 YENEEA. There are 15 residues in the CDR3. CDR3 region: CASSFRGFGANVLTF. The CDR3 DNA reads TGTGCCAGCAGCTTTAGGGGCTTTGGGGCCAACGTCCTGACTTTC.

V is TRBV7-2 and J is TRBJ1-2, with D tentatively TRBD1 (5 bases). Trimming removed 2 bases at V and 2 bases at J, with 9 bases between. Germline V lookup: CDR1 SGHTA, CDR2 FQGNSA. CDR3 length: 14 amino acids. The CDR3 nucleotides read TGTGCCAGCAGCTTACAGGGCCAAAACTATGGCTACACCTTC. This translates into CASSLQGQNYGYTF.

V is TRBV5-8 and J is TRBJ2-1; 8 nucleotides line up with TRBD2. With 8 bases clipped from V and 0 bases from J, the junction kept 16 bases outside the gene matches. CDR3 size: 18 residues. The germline V gene encodes CDR1 SGHTS and CDR2 YDEGEE. The CDR3 loop reads CARKDSSGGQSSYNEQFF. Written as DNA, the CDR3 is TGTGCCAGGAAGGACTCCAGCGGGGGTCAGAGCTCCTACAATGAGCAGTTCTTC.

The chain couples TRBV7-9 to TRBJ2-1; 9 bases are a match to TRBD2. Germline V gene lookup returns CDR1 SEHNR and CDR2 FQNEAQ (reference sequence). J gave up 5 bases and V 3 bases, and 11 bases lay outside the gene matches. The CDR3 has 17 residues. The CDR3 protein is CASSFGAAGGPHNEQFF. CDR3 nucleotides: TGTGCCAGCAGCTTTGGGGCGGCGGGAGGGCCACACAATGAGCAGTTCTTC.

J is TRBJ2-1 and V is TRBV14; D perhaps matches TRBD2 (6 bases). This CDR3 contains 13 residues. Germline CDR1 and CDR2: SGHDN and FVKESK. The V and J ends lost 0 bases and 10 bases respectively, with 10 bases between them. CDR3 protein: CASSQDWSGEQFF. The CDR3 DNA sequence: TGTGCCAGCAGCCAAGATTGGAGCGGGGAGCAGTTCTTC.

The chain recombines TRBV7-9 with TRBJ2-5; the match to TRBD1 covers 8 bases. The CDR3 is 15 amino acids. The junction had 9 bases not matched to a gene; V was cut back by 4 bases and J by 5 bases. Germline V CDR1 and CDR2: SEHNR, FQNEAQ (reference sequence). CDR3 sequence (DNA): TGTGCCAGCAGCTACCCCACAGGGGGTAGGGAGACCCAGTACTTC. Its protein is CASSYPTGGRETQYF.

The genes are TRBV27 and TRBJ1-1; TRBD1 is a possible D gene (5 bases). The V gene's germline CDR1 is MNHEY and CDR2 SMNVEV (reference sequence). The CDR3 is 15 amino acids. The V and J ends lost 2 bases and 3 bases respectively, with 13 bases between them. CDR3: CASSLRPQGDTEAFF. CDR3 in DNA: TGTGCCAGCAGTTTACGCCCCCAGGGAGACACTGAAGCTTTCTTT.

The chain links TRBV27 to TRBJ1-2, with 8 bases lining up with TRBD1. V shed 4 bases, J shed 8 bases, and the junction held 18 bases outside the gene matches. The CDR3 has 17 residues. In germline, CDR1 is MNHEY, CDR2 SMNVEV (reference sequence). In DNA, the CDR3 is TGTGCCAGCAGTTCTTTAGCCGGACAGGGCCAAAGGCGAGGCTACACCTTC. Its protein product is CASSSLAGQGQRRGYTF.

The V call is TRBV7-9, the J call TRBJ2-4; 13 nucleotides align to TRBD2. The length of the CDR3 is 15 residues. The germline gives CDR1 SEHNR, CDR2 FQNEAQ (reference sequence). The J segment lost 8 bases and the V segment lost 6 bases, leaving 7 bases of the junction unmatched. As DNA, the CDR3 is TGTGCCAGCAGTTATCGACTAGCGGGAGGTGACATTCAGTACTTC. It specifies CASSYRLAGGDIQYF.

This clone was recorded once. The V and J genes are TRBV6-5 and TRBJ1-1; a weak D match, TRBD1 (6 bases). This CDR3 region has 13 residues. Trimming pared 11 bases from V and 1 base from J, leaving 14 bases between. Germline values: CDR1 MNHEY, CDR2 SVGAGI. The CDR3 DNA reads as TGTGCCGCGCGGGGACACAGGAACACTGAAGCTTTCTTT. Amino acid sequence: CAARGHRNTEAFF.

The chain has TRBV30 and TRBJ1-1; 9 nucleotides agree with TRBD1. Germline V CDR1 and CDR2: GTSNPN, SVGIG (reference sequence). V was clipped by 4 bases and J by 9 bases; unmatched bases: 6. The CDR3 sequence is 12 residues long. Written as DNA, the CDR3 is TGTGCCTGGATAGCACAGGGGGCCCAAGCTTTCTTT. It codes for CAWIAQGAQAFF.

V usage is TRBV10-3 and J usage is TRBJ1-1; D is undetermined. With 0 bases removed from V and 10 bases from J, the gap between germline ends came to 15 bases. The CDR3 consists of 14 residues. The germline gives CDR1 ENHRY, CDR2 SYGVKD. CDR3 nucleotide sequence: TGTGCCATCAGTGAGTCCAGGACCTCCGGAGGAGCTTTCTTT. Its protein product is CAISESRTSGGAFF.

CDR3 in DNA: TGTGCCAGCAGCCAAGATCAGGGTAGCGGGGGTTGGGAGACCCAGTACTTC. It specifies CASSQDQGSGGWETQYF. The rearrangement links TRBV3-1 (or the pseudogene TRBV3-2) to TRBJ2-5; 9 bases map to TRBD2. Trimming at V came to 0 bases and at J to 5 bases, leaving 10 bases not matched to a gene. Per germline, CDR1 LGHDT and CDR2 YNNKEL (reference sequence). The CDR3 sequence is 17 residues long.

The J gene is TRBJ2-2, the V gene TRBV10-3; D gene uncertain. Trimming left V 1 base short and J 0 bases short, with 6 bases between. CDR3 length equals 15 residues. Germline V gene lookup returns CDR1 ENHRY and CDR2 SYGVKD. The CDR3 DNA reads as TGTGCCATCAGTGAGTTGGGGACGAACACCGGGGAGCTGTTTTTT. Translated: CAISELGTNTGELFF.

The CDR3 DNA reads as TGTGCCAGTAGTATAGCCGCAGGGTCGGCCGGGGAGCTGTTTTTT. This translates into CASSIAAGSAGELFF. V and J are TRBV19 and TRBJ2-2, with TRBD1 as a possible D gene (5 bases). Germline assignment: CDR1 LNHDA and CDR2 SQIVND (reference sequence). The V end lost 1 base, the J end lost 6 bases, and 12 bases lay between the germline ends. CDR3 length: 15 amino acids.

The chain joins TRBV12-5 to TRBJ1-4; D remains ambiguous. The CDR3 length is 14 residues. Trimming pared 1 base from V and 8 bases from J, leaving 11 bases between. The germline V gene has CDR1 LGHNT and CDR2 FRNRAP. CDR3 nucleotides: TGTGCTAGTGGTTTGGGGGAGGGTGGGGAAAAACTGTTTTTT. This codes for CASGLGEGGEKLFF.

V usage is TRBV30 and J usage is TRBJ2-5, with D possibly TRBD1 on 5 matching bases. The CDR3 loop spans 16 amino acids. In germline, CDR1 is GTSNPN, CDR2 SVGIG (reference sequence). V dropped 2 bases and J dropped 5 bases, with 21 bases sitting between them. CDR3 loop: CAWSPQHGRGLETQYF. The CDR3, as DNA: TGTGCCTGGAGTCCCCAACATGGAAGGGGTTTGGAGACCCAGTACTTC. The full variable domain, completed using reference TRBV30 and TRBJ2-5, is SQTIHQWPATLVQPVGSPLSLECTVEGTSNPNLYWYRQAAGRGLQLLFYSVGIGQISSEVPQNLSASRPQDRQFILSSKKLLLSDSGFYLCAWSPQHGRGLETQYFGPGTRLLVL.

The chain is built from TRBV6-5 and TRBJ2-5, with D perhaps matching TRBD2 (5 bases). The CDR3 extends over 14 amino acids. Trimming shortened V by 5 bases and J by 4 bases, and 14 bases separated the two germline ends. The germline V gene encodes CDR1 MNHEY and CDR2 SVGAGI. The CDR3 here is CASSRLSVGETQYF. The CDR3 DNA follows: TGTGCCAGCAGTCGACTAAGCGTCGGAGAGACCCAGTACTTC.

The chain has TRBV2 and TRBJ1-1; possible D gene TRBD1, 6 bases. The V gene lost 6 bases and the J gene lost 1 base, with 12 bases spanning the gap. The CDR3 is 14 amino acids. CDR1 SNHLY and CDR2 FYNNEI come from the germline V gene. The CDR3 sequence is CASRIEGQNTEAFF. The CDR3 nucleotides are TGTGCCAGCAGGATAGAGGGACAGAACACTGAAGCTTTCTTT.

The CDR3 region is CASSPMGAEAFF. The DNA for the CDR3 is TGTGCCAGCTCCCCAATGGGGGCTGAAGCTTTCTTT. The chain couples TRBV18 to TRBJ1-1; weak D call: TRBD1 (5 bases). This CDR3 has 12 residues. V lost 6 bases, J lost 6 bases, and 11 bases lay in between. Per the germline V gene, CDR1 is KGHSH and CDR2 is LQKENI.

A single count supports this clone. V and J are TRBV6-4 and TRBJ1-6; the D gene is possibly TRBD1 (5 bases). Germline V gives CDR1 MRHNA, CDR2 SNTAGT. The CDR3 covers 15 residues. With 6 bases removed from V and 8 bases from J, the gap between germline ends came to 17 bases. The CDR3 nucleotides are TGTGCCAGCAGCAGGACGGTGGGGGTTGATTCACCCCTCCACTTT. Translated, it gives CASSRTVGVDSPLHF.

The V gene is TRBV5-4, the J gene TRBJ2-1; D not resolved. The CDR3 loop spans 11 amino acids. Germline values: CDR1 SGHNT, CDR2 YYREEE (reference sequence). V lost 0 bases, J lost 12 bases, and 7 bases lay in between. The CDR3 coding sequence is TGTGCCAGCAGCTTGGGCCCTAGGCAGTTCTTC. This translates into CASSLGPRQFF.

The gene calls are TRBV30 and TRBJ2-1, with a weak D call TRBD2 (7 bases). The CDR3 runs to 15 residues. The germline V gene has CDR1 GTSNPN and CDR2 SVGIG (reference sequence). V lost 2 bases and J 7 bases, leaving 18 bases between the germline ends. In DNA, the CDR3 is TGTGCCTGGAGTAGGGGGGGGAGAGGTTTAAATGAGCAGTTCTTC. It specifies CAWSRGGRGLNEQFF.

This chain connects TRBV15 to TRBJ1-4; D perhaps matches TRBD1 (6 bases). This CDR3 has 23 amino acids. Trimming left V 0 bases short and J 5 bases short, with 34 bases between. Per the germline V gene, CDR1 is LNHNV and CDR2 is YYDKDF (reference sequence). The CDR3 DNA reads as TGTGCCACCAGCAGAGAGTCGGCTAGACCCGTGGGGGCCCGAGGGATACAGAATGAAAAACTGTTTTTT. Translated: CATSRESARPVGARGIQNEKLFF.

The chain recombines TRBV18 with TRBJ2-3; no firm D call. The V end lost 5 bases, the J end lost 2 bases, and 8 bases lay between the germline ends. The CDR3 runs 13 residues. Germline CDR1 and CDR2: KGHSH and LQKENI. CDR3 nucleotide sequence: TGTGCCAGCTCATCGATTTACACAGATACGCAGTATTTT. This sequence encodes CASSSIYTDTQYF.

CDR3 region: CASSSRSSGGAGELFF. CDR3 bases: TGTGCCAGCAGCTCCCGAAGTAGCGGGGGGGCCGGGGAGCTGTTTTTT. The gene calls are TRBV9 and TRBJ2-2; the match to TRBD2 covers 11 bases. This CDR3 has 16 amino acids. Germline trimming cut 4 bases from V and 6 bases from J; bases unmatched to any gene: 8. Germline-derived CDR1 and CDR2 are SGDLS and YYNGEE.

The chain joins TRBV5-1 to TRBJ1-1; the match to TRBD1 covers 7 bases. V was pared by 0 bases and J by 5 bases, with 7 bases of the junction left unmatched. This CDR3 region has 15 residues. The germline V gene encodes CDR1 SGHRS and CDR2 YFSETQ. The CDR3 nucleotides are TGCGCCAGCAGCTTGGCCCAGGGGGGTGGGACTGAAGCTTTCTTT. It codes for CASSLAQGGGTEAFF.

The CDR3 coding sequence is TGTGCCAGCAGCTTACAGGGGGCAACTGGCTACACCTTC. Translation: CASSLQGATGYTF. V is TRBV5-4 and J is TRBJ1-2; 9 bases are shared with TRBD1. CDR1 is SGHNT and CDR2 is YYREEE in the germline V gene (reference sequence). The V segment lost 2 bases and the J segment 7 bases; nucleotides outside the gene matches: 3. The CDR3 contains 13 residues.

V gene TRBV7-2 combines with J gene TRBJ1-1; perhaps TRBD1 as D (5 bases). V was cut by 6 bases and J by 4 bases, with 21 bases left in between. This CDR3 comprises 16 residues. Germline V gene data show CDR1 as SGHTA and CDR2 as FQGNSA. As DNA, the CDR3 is TGTGCCAGCAGTCCCGAAGGGGCGGGTCGGAGCACTGAAGCTTTCTTT. This translates into CASSPEGAGRSTEAFF. Drawing the rest from reference TRBV7-2 and TRBJ1-1, the complete variable domain is GAGVSQSPSNKVTEKGKDVELRCDPISGHTALYWYRQSLGQGLEFLIYFQGNSAPDKSGLPSDRFSAERTGGSVSTLTIQRTQQEDSAVYLCASSPEGAGRSTEAFFGQGTRLTVV.